A selection of T cell receptor beta chains follows, all from one sample in a study of early T cells in non-severe SARS-CoV-2 infection. TCRdb ran MiXCR on the 5' RACE reads and lists one entry per CDR3 protein. The sample carries 45,000 to 60,000 distinct CDR3 sequences, roughly a tenth recorded once. The specimen sequenced was whole blood. The receptors here all came from an adult who was a healthcare worker with PCR-confirmed SARS-CoV-2 infection or an uninfected control (not recorded which). The CDR3 runs from the conserved cysteine through the conserved F or W. D genes are given only for firm matches. Part of the rows lack a size; the others show once, few, many or a class for expanded clones.

CDR3 protein: CASSPDGNYGYTF; CDR3 DNA: TGTGCCAGCAGCCCGGACGGGAACTATGGCTACACCTTC; D gene: .; clone size: many; V gene: TRBV7-2; J gene: TRBJ1-2
CDR3 protein: CASTNDRGRSNQPQHF; CDR3 DNA: TGTGCCAGCACGAACGACAGGGGACGGAGCAATCAGCCCCAGCATTTT; D gene: TRBD1; clone size: many; V gene: TRBV7-8; J gene: TRBJ1-5
CDR3 protein: CASSRDRDNEQFF; CDR3 DNA: TGTGCCAGCAGCCGGGACAGGGATAATGAGCAGTTCTTC; D gene: TRBD1; clone size: few; V gene: TRBV2; J gene: TRBJ2-1
CDR3 protein: CAISGASGRSSYEQYF; CDR3 DNA: TGTGCCATCAGCGGGGCTAGCGGGCGGTCCTCCTACGAGCAGTACTTC; D gene: TRBD2; clone size: .; V gene: TRBV10-3; J gene: TRBJ2-7
CDR3 protein: CASSYGNRGSSYEQYF; CDR3 DNA: TGTGCCAGCAGTTACGGGAACAGGGGGAGCTCCTACGAGCAGTACTTC; D gene: TRBD1; clone size: many; V gene: TRBV6-6; J gene: TRBJ2-7
CDR3 protein: CASSRAGVNQPQHF; CDR3 DNA: TGTGCCAGCAGCAGGGCGGGCGTCAATCAGCCCCAGCATTTT; D gene: .; clone size: .; V gene: TRBV7-6; J gene: TRBJ1-5
CDR3 protein: CASSSRGGAGNTGELFF; CDR3 DNA: TGCGCCAGCAGCTCACGCGGGGGCGCAGGGAACACCGGGGAGCTGTTTTTT; D gene: .; clone size: few; V gene: TRBV5-1; J gene: TRBJ2-2
CDR3 protein: CPSSAGGEQYF; CDR3 DNA: TGTCCCAGCAGTGCGGGGGGCGAGCAGTACTTC; D gene: TRBD2; clone size: many; V gene: TRBV2; J gene: TRBJ2-7
CDR3 protein: CASSEWGRGTDTIYF; CDR3 DNA: TGTGCCAGCAGTGAATGGGGCAGGGGGACGGACACCATATATTTT; D gene: TRBD1; clone size: many; V gene: TRBV2; J gene: TRBJ1-3
CDR3 protein: CSVDRGTTEAFF; CDR3 DNA: TGCAGCGTTGATAGGGGGACGACTGAAGCTTTCTTT; D gene: .; clone size: few; V gene: TRBV29-1; J gene: TRBJ1-1
CDR3 protein: CASSSRELNTEAFF; CDR3 DNA: TGTGCCAGCAGCTCCCGGGAATTGAACACTGAAGCTTTCTTT; D gene: .; clone size: .; V gene: TRBV11-2; J gene: TRBJ1-1
CDR3 protein: CASSLESGNPQHF; CDR3 DNA: TGCGCCAGCAGCCTAGAATCCGGGAATCCCCAGCATTTT; D gene: .; clone size: .; V gene: TRBV4-3; J gene: TRBJ1-5
CDR3 protein: CVGGQGEGEQFF; CDR3 DNA: TGCGTAGGAGGGCAGGGAGAGGGTGAGCAGTTCTTC; D gene: .; clone size: many; V gene: TRBV29-1; J gene: TRBJ2-1
CDR3 protein: CASSSDPPAGIYNEQFF; CDR3 DNA: TGTGCCAGCAGCTCCGACCCCCCCGCGGGGATCTACAATGAGCAGTTCTTC; D gene: .; clone size: .; V gene: TRBV5-5; J gene: TRBJ2-1
CDR3 protein: CSAPSLGQSEAFF; CDR3 DNA: TGCAGCGCTCCTTCTCTCGGACAGTCTGAAGCTTTCTTT; D gene: .; clone size: many; V gene: TRBV29-1; J gene: TRBJ1-1
CDR3 protein: CATSRGQGVDLETQYF; CDR3 DNA: TGTGCCACCAGCAGAGGACAGGGGGTTGATTTAGAGACCCAGTACTTC; D gene: TRBD1; clone size: many; V gene: TRBV15; J gene: TRBJ2-5
CDR3 protein: CASSLTSGTPKNIQYF; CDR3 DNA: TGCGCCAGCAGCCTGACTAGCGGGACGCCCAAAAACATTCAGTACTTC; D gene: TRBD2; clone size: few; V gene: TRBV4-3; J gene: TRBJ2-4
CDR3 protein: CASSDLGTGNQPQHF; CDR3 DNA: TGTGCCAGCAGTGATTTGGGGACAGGGAATCAGCCCCAGCATTTT; D gene: TRBD1; clone size: many; V gene: TRBV6-1; J gene: TRBJ1-5
CDR3 protein: CASLDLNGNEQFF; CDR3 DNA: TGTGCCAGCCTCGACTTGAACGGGAATGAGCAGTTCTTC; D gene: .; clone size: .; V gene: TRBV28; J gene: TRBJ2-1
CDR3 protein: CASNAGTPGYAFF; CDR3 DNA: TGTGCCAGCAACGCCGGGACCCCTGGGTACGCTTTCTTT; D gene: .; clone size: few; V gene: TRBV14; J gene: TRBJ1-1
CDR3 protein: CASSQGLAEGNNEQFF; CDR3 DNA: TGCGCCAGCAGCCAAGGGCTAGCGGAGGGTAACAATGAGCAGTTCTTC; D gene: TRBD2; clone size: few; V gene: TRBV4-1; J gene: TRBJ2-1
CDR3 protein: CAPRRGMGTGELFF; CDR3 DNA: TGTGCCCCCCGGCGGGGGATGGGCACCGGGGAGCTGTTTTTT; D gene: TRBD2; clone size: many; V gene: TRBV19; J gene: TRBJ2-2
CDR3 protein: CASSLLDRSKYF; CDR3 DNA: TGTGCCAGCAGCCTCCTGGACAGATCCAAGTACTTC; D gene: .; clone size: few; V gene: TRBV7-9; J gene: TRBJ2-7
CDR3 protein: CASSPLAGGPNEQFF; CDR3 DNA: TGTGCCAGCAGCCCCCTGGCGGGGGGGCCGAATGAGCAGTTCTTC; D gene: TRBD2; clone size: few; V gene: TRBV7-9; J gene: TRBJ2-1
CDR3 protein: CASSLGTGGVTDTQYF; CDR3 DNA: TGTGCCAGCAGCCTAGGGACAGGGGGCGTGACAGATACGCAGTATTTT; D gene: TRBD1; clone size: many; V gene: TRBV7-6; J gene: TRBJ2-3
CDR3 protein: CASSFGLLYEQYF; CDR3 DNA: TGTGCCAGCAGCTTTGGACTCTTGTACGAGCAGTACTTC; D gene: .; clone size: many; V gene: TRBV11-2; J gene: TRBJ2-7
CDR3 protein: CASSDTDQETQYF; CDR3 DNA: TGTGCCAGCAGTGATACCGATCAAGAGACCCAGTACTTC; D gene: .; clone size: many; V gene: TRBV2; J gene: TRBJ2-5
CDR3 protein: CASSLGGFGQPQHF; CDR3 DNA: TGTGCCAGCAGCTTAGGAGGGTTCGGTCAGCCCCAGCATTTT; D gene: .; clone size: medium-sized; V gene: TRBV7-9; J gene: TRBJ1-5
CDR3 protein: CASSLHGNGYTF; CDR3 DNA: TGTGCCAGCAGTTTACACGGTAATGGCTACACCTTC; D gene: .; clone size: .; V gene: TRBV12-3/TRBV12-4; J gene: TRBJ1-2
CDR3 protein: CASSEAFTGRMRVEQYF; CDR3 DNA: TGTGCCAGCAGTGAAGCGTTTACGGGACGGATGAGAGTCGAGCAGTACTTC; D gene: .; clone size: many; V gene: TRBV2; J gene: TRBJ2-7
CDR3 protein: CSARDTGQGRNEQYF; CDR3 DNA: TGCAGTGCTAGAGACACTGGACAGGGCAGAAACGAGCAGTACTTC; D gene: TRBD1; clone size: many; V gene: TRBV20-1; J gene: TRBJ2-7
CDR3 protein: CASGPTGGATDTQYF; CDR3 DNA: TGTGCCAGCGGACCTACAGGGGGCGCGACAGATACGCAGTATTTT; D gene: TRBD1; clone size: .; V gene: TRBV2; J gene: TRBJ2-3
CDR3 protein: CASSEDSGVGETQYF; CDR3 DNA: TGTGCCAGCAGTGAGGATAGCGGGGTCGGGGAGACCCAGTACTTC; D gene: TRBD2; clone size: many; V gene: TRBV25-1; J gene: TRBJ2-5
CDR3 protein: CASSAPTSNHEQYF; CDR3 DNA: TGTGCCAGCAGCGCCCCCACTAGTAACCACGAGCAGTACTTC; D gene: .; clone size: once; V gene: TRBV9; J gene: TRBJ2-7
CDR3 protein: CASSLHSGLTDTQYF; CDR3 DNA: TGTGCCAGCAGCCTCCACTCGGGACTCACAGATACGCAGTATTTT; D gene: .; clone size: medium-sized; V gene: TRBV14; J gene: TRBJ2-3
CDR3 protein: CASSLGGFGEKLFF; CDR3 DNA: TGTGCCAGCAGCTTAGGAGGGTTTGGTGAAAAACTGTTTTTT; D gene: .; clone size: .; V gene: TRBV7-9; J gene: TRBJ1-4
CDR3 protein: CATAVGREGLNEQYF; CDR3 DNA: TGTGCCACTGCAGTCGGCCGGGAGGGCCTGAACGAGCAGTACTTC; D gene: TRBD2; clone size: .; V gene: TRBV15; J gene: TRBJ2-7
CDR3 protein: CAISDGGRREKLFF; CDR3 DNA: TGTGCCATCAGTGATGGGGGAAGGAGGGAAAAACTGTTTTTT; D gene: .; clone size: many; V gene: TRBV10-3; J gene: TRBJ1-4
CDR3 protein: CASSLSENYGYTF; CDR3 DNA: TGTGCCAGCAGTTTGAGCGAGAACTATGGCTACACCTTC; D gene: .; clone size: .; V gene: TRBV12-3/TRBV12-4; J gene: TRBJ1-2
CDR3 protein: CASSGTIIANEKLFF; CDR3 DNA: TGTGCCAGCAGTGGCACCATCATCGCCAATGAAAAACTGTTTTTT; D gene: .; clone size: many; V gene: TRBV6-6; J gene: TRBJ1-4
CDR3 protein: CASSLASGRGTEQFF; CDR3 DNA: TGTGCCAGCAGCTTAGCTAGCGGGAGGGGAACTGAGCAGTTCTTC; D gene: TRBD2; clone size: many; V gene: TRBV7-2; J gene: TRBJ2-1
CDR3 protein: CASSLSAGRSHEQFF; CDR3 DNA: TGTGCCAGCAGTTTATCAGCGGGGAGGTCGCATGAGCAGTTCTTC; D gene: TRBD2; clone size: .; V gene: TRBV12-3/TRBV12-4; J gene: TRBJ2-1
CDR3 protein: CASSPGLADRTYEQYF; CDR3 DNA: TGTGCCAGCAGCCCAGGTCTAGCGGACCGAACCTACGAGCAGTACTTC; D gene: TRBD2; clone size: many; V gene: TRBV11-3; J gene: TRBJ2-7
CDR3 protein: CASSHGQGEAFF; CDR3 DNA: TGCGCCAGCAGTCACGGACAGGGTGAAGCTTTCTTT; D gene: TRBD1; clone size: .; V gene: TRBV5-1; J gene: TRBJ1-1
CDR3 protein: CASSLLSSDEQFF; CDR3 DNA: TGTGCCAGCAGCTTGCTATCCAGCGATGAGCAGTTCTTC; D gene: .; clone size: .; V gene: TRBV7-6; J gene: TRBJ2-1
CDR3 protein: CSATSTYQETQYF; CDR3 DNA: TGCAGTGCTACCTCAACGTACCAAGAGACCCAGTACTTC; D gene: .; clone size: many; V gene: TRBV20-1; J gene: TRBJ2-5
CDR3 protein: CAISGEERSVTGELFF; CDR3 DNA: TGTGCCATCAGTGGGGAGGAGCGCTCGGTCACCGGGGAGCTGTTTTTT; D gene: .; clone size: many; V gene: TRBV10-3; J gene: TRBJ2-2
CDR3 protein: CASSFVVRVTQYF; CDR3 DNA: TGTGCCAGCAGTTTTGTCGTGAGGGTAACGCAGTATTTT; D gene: .; clone size: few; V gene: TRBV12-3/TRBV12-4; J gene: TRBJ2-3
CDR3 protein: CASSPFSGATQYF; CDR3 DNA: TGTGCCAGCAGCCCCTTTTCGGGGGCCACGCAGTATTTT; D gene: .; clone size: .; V gene: TRBV7-6; J gene: TRBJ2-3
CDR3 protein: CASSTPGLPLNSPLHF; CDR3 DNA: TGTGCCAGCAGCACGCCGGGACTGCCACTAAATTCACCCCTCCACTTT; D gene: .; clone size: .; V gene: TRBV7-9; J gene: TRBJ1-6
CDR3 protein: CAISAVDGNYGYTF; CDR3 DNA: TGTGCCATCAGCGCTGTAGACGGTAACTATGGCTACACCTTC; D gene: .; clone size: many; V gene: TRBV10-3; J gene: TRBJ1-2
CDR3 protein: CASNVRKADTQYF; CDR3 DNA: TGTGCCAGCAACGTGAGAAAGGCAGATACGCAGTATTTT; D gene: .; clone size: .; V gene: TRBV2; J gene: TRBJ2-3
CDR3 protein: CASSAPQPQHF; CDR3 DNA: TGTGCCAGCAGTGCCCCTCAGCCCCAGCATTTT; D gene: .; clone size: .; V gene: TRBV6-4; J gene: TRBJ1-5